This T cell receptor beta chain was profiled in a study of regulatory T cells in long-lasting Graves disease. Germline V gives CDR1 LGHNT, CDR2 FRNRAP. Trimming took 2 bases from V and 6 from J, leaving 11 bases between them. This CDR3 region has 13 residues. TCR beta libraries were built with iRepertoire HTBI primers and Arm-PCR of CDR3 regions. TCRdb independently ran MiXCR on the multiplex PCR reads; one entry per CDR3 protein. The table lists around 480,000 distinct CDR3 sequences, around 15% of them singletons. This clonotype was detected ten times or more. Described time point: newly diagnosed GD, antithyroid drugs for less than 3 months. The TCR library was made from RNA that had been extracted from PBMCs in TRIzol. Separately, the same data were catalogued under a study of T cells in Graves' hyperthyroidism and ophthalmopathy.

This sample comprised peripheral blood mononuclear cells (PBMCs), obtained at new diagnosis, from a patient treated with antithyroid drugs. The sequence was collected from a woman aged 40 to 65 with Graves disease. This chain uses TRBV12-5 with TRBJ2-7; no clear D gene. The CDR3 reads CASGLIVGCEQYF. The CDR3 DNA follows: TGTGCTAGTGGTTTGATAGTCGGGTGCGAGCAGTACTTC.